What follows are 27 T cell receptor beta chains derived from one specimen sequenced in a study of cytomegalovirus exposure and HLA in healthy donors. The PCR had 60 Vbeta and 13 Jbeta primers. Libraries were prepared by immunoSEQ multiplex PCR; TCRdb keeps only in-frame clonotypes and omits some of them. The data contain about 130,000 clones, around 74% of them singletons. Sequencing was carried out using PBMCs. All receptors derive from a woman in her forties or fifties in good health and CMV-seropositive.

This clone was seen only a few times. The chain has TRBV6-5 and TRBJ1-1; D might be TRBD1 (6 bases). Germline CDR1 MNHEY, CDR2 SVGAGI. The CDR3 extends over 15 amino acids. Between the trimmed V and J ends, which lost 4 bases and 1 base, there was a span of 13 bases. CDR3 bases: TGTGCCAGCAGTTCCGCCGACAGGCCGAACACTGAAGCTTTCTTT. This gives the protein CASSSADRPNTEAFF.

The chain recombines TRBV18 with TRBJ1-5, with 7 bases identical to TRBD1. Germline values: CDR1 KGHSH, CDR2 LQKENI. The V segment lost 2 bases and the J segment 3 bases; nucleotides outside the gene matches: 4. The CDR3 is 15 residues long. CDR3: CASSPIEGANQPQHF. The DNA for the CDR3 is TGTGCCAGCTCACCAATAGAGGGGGCCAATCAGCCCCAGCATTTT. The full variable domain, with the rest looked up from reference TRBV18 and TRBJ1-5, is NAGVMQNPRHLVRRRGQEARLRCSPMKGHSHVYWYRQLPEEGLKFMVYLQKENIIDESGMPKERFSAEFPKEGPSILRIQQVVRGDSAAYFCASSPIEGANQPQHFGDGTRLSIL.

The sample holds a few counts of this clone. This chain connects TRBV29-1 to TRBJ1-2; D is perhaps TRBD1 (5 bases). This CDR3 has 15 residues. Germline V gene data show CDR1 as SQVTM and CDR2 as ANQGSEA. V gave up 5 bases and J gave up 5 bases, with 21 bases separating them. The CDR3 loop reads CSVFITGGNFYGYTF. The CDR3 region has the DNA TGCAGCGTTTTTATCACAGGAGGGAATTTTTATGGCTACACCTTC.

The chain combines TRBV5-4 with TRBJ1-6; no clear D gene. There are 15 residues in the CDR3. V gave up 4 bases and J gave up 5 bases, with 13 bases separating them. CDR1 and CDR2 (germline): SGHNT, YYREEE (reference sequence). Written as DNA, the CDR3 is TGTGCCAGCAGCCGGCAGCGCGGTGATAATTCACCCCTCCACTTT. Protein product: CASSRQRGDNSPLHF.

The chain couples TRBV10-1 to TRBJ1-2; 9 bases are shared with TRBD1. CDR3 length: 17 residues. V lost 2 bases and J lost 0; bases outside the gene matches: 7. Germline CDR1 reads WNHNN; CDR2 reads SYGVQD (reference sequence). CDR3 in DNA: TGCGCCAGCAGTGAGGGCGGGACAGGGTATTCTAACTATGGCTACACCTTC. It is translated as CASSEGGTGYSNYGYTF.

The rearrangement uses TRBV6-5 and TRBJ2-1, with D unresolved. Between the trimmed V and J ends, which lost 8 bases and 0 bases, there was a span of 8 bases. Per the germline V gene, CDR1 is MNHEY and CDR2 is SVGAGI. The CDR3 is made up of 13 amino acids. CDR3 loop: CASQRSSYNEQFF. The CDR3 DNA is TGTGCCAGCCAGAGGAGCTCCTACAATGAGCAGTTCTTC.

CDR3 DNA sequence: TGCGCCAGCAGCTTGGGCGCAGGTTTCACAGATACGCAGTATTTT. Its protein product is CASSLGAGFTDTQYF. V gene TRBV5-1 combines with J gene TRBJ2-3; D unclear. V was shortened by 0 bases and J by 2 bases, with 10 bases between the two germline ends. Per the germline V gene, CDR1 is SGHRS and CDR2 is YFSETQ. This CDR3 contains 15 residues.

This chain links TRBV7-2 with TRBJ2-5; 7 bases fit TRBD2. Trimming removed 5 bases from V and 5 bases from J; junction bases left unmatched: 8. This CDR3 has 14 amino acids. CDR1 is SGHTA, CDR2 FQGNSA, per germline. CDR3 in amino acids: CASSHGREEETQYF. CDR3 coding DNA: TGTGCCAGCAGCCATGGGAGGGAGGAGGAGACCCAGTACTTC.

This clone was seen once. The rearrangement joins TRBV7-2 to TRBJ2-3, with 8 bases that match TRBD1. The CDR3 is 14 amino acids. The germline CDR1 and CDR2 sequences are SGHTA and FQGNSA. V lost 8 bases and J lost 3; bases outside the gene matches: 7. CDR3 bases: TGTGCCAGCGCGCAGGGGGCCGGGACAGATACGCAGTATTTT. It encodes CASAQGAGTDTQYF.

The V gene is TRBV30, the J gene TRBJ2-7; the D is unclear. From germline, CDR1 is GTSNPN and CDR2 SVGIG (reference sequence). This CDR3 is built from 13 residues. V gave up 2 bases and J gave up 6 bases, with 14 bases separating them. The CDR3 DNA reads TGTGCCTGGAGTCTAGGCCGATGGCTCGAGCAGTACTTC. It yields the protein CAWSLGRWLEQYF.

The CDR3 DNA sequence: TGTGCCATCAGGAGTGGGCAGGGGACGAACACTGAAGCTTTCTTT. This codes for CAIRSGQGTNTEAFF. The chain combines TRBV10-3 with TRBJ1-1, with a tentative D call TRBD1 (6 bases). V lost 6 bases to trimming and J lost 1 base, with 15 bases between them. Germline V CDR1 and CDR2: ENHRY, SYGVKD. The CDR3 length is 15 residues.

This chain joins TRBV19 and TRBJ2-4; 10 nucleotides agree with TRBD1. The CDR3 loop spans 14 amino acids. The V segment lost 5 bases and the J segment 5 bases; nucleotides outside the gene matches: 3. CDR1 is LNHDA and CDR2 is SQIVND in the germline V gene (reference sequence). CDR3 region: CASSPGTGENIQYF. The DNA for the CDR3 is TGTGCCAGTAGTCCTGGGACAGGGGAAAACATTCAGTACTTC.

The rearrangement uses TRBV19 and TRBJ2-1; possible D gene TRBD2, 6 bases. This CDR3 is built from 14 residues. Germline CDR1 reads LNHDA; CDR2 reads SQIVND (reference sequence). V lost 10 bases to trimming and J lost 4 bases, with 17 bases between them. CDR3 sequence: CATGGRGFYNEQFF. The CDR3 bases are TGTGCCACCGGAGGCCGGGGGTTTTACAATGAGCAGTTCTTC. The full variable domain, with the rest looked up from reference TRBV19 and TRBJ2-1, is DGGITQSPKYLFRKEGQNVTLSCEQNLNHDAMYWYRQDPGQGLRLIYYSQIVNDFQKGDIAEGYSVSREKKESFPLTVTSAQKNPTAFYLCATGGRGFYNEQFFGPGTRLTVL.

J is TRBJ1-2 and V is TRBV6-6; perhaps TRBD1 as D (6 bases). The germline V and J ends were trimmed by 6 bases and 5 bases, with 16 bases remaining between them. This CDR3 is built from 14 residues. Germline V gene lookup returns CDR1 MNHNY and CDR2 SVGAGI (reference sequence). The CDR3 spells CASSGQTDGYGYTF. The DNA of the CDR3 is TGTGCCAGCAGCGGACAGACGGACGGGTATGGCTACACCTTC.

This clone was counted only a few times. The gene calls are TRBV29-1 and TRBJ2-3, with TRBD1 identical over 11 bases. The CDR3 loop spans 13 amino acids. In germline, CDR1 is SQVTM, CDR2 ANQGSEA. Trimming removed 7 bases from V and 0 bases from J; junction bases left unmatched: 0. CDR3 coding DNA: TGCAGCGGGACAGGGGGCAGCACAGATACGCAGTATTTT. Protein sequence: CSGTGGSTDTQYF.

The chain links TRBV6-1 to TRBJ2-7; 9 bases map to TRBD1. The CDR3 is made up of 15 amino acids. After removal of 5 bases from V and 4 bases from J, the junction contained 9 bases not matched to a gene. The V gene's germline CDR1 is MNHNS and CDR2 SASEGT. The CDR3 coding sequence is TGTGCCAGCAGTCCCCAAACAGGGGGCGGTTACGAGCAGTACTTC. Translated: CASSPQTGGGYEQYF.

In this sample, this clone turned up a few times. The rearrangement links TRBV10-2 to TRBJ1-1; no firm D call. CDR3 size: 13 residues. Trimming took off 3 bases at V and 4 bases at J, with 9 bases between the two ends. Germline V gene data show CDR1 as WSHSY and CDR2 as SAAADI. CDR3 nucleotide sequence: TGCGCCAGCAGTGATGCGGGAAGCACTGAAGCTTTCTTT. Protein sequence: CASSDAGSTEAFF.

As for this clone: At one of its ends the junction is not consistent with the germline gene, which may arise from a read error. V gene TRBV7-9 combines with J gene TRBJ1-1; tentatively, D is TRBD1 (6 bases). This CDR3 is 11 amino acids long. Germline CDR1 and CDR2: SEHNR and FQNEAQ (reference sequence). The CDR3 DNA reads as TGTTCCAGCAGCTCTCGGACAGATGCTTTCTTT. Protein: CSSSSRTDAFF. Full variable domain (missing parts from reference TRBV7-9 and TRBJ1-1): DTGVSQNPRHKITKRGQNVTFRCDPISEHNRLYWYRQTLGQGPEFLTYFQNEAQLEKSRLLSDRFSAERPKGSFSTLEIQRTEQGDSAMYLCSSSSRTDAFFGQGTRLTVV.

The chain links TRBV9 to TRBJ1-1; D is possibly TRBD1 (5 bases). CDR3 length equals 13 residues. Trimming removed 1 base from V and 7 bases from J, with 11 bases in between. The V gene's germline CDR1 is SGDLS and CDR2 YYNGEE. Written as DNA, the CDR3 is TGTGCCAGCAGCGTATTAAGGGGTGGTGAAGCTTTCTTT. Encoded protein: CASSVLRGGEAFF. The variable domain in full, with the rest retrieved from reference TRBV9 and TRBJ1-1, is DSGVTQTPKHLITATGQRVTLRCSPRSGDLSVYWYQQSLDQGLQFLIQYYNGEERAKGNILERFSAQQFPDLHSELNLSSLELGDSALYFCASSVLRGGEAFFGQGTRLTVV.

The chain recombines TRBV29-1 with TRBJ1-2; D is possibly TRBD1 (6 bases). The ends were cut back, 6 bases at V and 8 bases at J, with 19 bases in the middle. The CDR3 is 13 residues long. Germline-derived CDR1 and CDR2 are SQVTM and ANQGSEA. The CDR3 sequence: CSVPPRGLGGYTF. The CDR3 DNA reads TGCAGCGTCCCCCCCAGGGGATTGGGGGGCTACACCTTC.

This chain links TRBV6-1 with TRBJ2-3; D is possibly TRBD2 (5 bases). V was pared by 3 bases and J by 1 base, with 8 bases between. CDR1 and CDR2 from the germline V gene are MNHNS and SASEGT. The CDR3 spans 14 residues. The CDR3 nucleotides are TGTGCCAGCAGTGATGTGCGGGGCACAGATACGCAGTATTTT. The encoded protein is CASSDVRGTDTQYF.

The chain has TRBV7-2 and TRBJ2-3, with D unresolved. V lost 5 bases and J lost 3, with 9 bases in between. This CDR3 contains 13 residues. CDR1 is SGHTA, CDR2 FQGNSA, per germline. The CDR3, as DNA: TGTGCCAGCAGCACAGTTTATACAGATACGCAGTATTTT. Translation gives CASSTVYTDTQYF.

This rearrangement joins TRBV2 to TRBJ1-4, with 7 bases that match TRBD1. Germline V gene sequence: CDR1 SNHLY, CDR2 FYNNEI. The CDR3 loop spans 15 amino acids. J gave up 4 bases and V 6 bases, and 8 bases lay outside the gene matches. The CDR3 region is CASRRTAGGNEKLFF. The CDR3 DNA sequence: TGTGCCAGCAGGCGAACGGCAGGGGGTAATGAAAAACTGTTTTTT.

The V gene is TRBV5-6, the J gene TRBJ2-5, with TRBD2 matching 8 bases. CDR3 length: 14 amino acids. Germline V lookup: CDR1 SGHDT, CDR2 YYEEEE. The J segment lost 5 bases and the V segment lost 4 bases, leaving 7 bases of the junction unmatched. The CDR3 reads CASSIGLAGETQYF. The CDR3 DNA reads TGTGCCAGCAGCATAGGACTAGCCGGGGAGACCCAGTACTTC.

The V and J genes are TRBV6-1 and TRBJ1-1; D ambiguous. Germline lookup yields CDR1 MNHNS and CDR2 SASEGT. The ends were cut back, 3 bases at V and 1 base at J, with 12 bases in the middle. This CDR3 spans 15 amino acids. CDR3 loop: CASSEILRRNTEAFF. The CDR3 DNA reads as TGTGCCAGCAGTGAGATCCTGCGGAGGAACACTGAAGCTTTCTTT.

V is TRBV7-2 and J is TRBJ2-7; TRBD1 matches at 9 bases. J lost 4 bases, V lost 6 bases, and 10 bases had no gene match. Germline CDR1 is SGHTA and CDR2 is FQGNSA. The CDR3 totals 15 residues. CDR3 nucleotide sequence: TGTGCCAGCAGTCCTCCGGGACAGGGTTTATACGAGCAGTACTTC. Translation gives CASSPPGQGLYEQYF.

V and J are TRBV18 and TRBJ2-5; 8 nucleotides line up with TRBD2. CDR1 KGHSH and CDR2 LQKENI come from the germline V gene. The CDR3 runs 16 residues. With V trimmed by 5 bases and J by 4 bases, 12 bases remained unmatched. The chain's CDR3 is CASSALLAGGGETQYF. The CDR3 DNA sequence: TGTGCCAGCTCAGCCCTTTTGGCGGGGGGCGGAGAGACCCAGTACTTC.